The subject of this entry is one T cell receptor (beta chain). Here immunoSEQ multiplex PCR was the method, and the copy in TCRdb shows in-frame clones only, minus some. Of tens of thousands of clones listed, more than 75% are singletons. The sample belongs to a study of OX40 agonist ivuxolimab in advanced cancers. Germline CDR1 and CDR2: MNHEY and SMNVEV (reference sequence). CDR3 length equals 14 residues. The germline V and J ends were trimmed by 3 bases and 2 bases, with 11 bases remaining between them. The sequence came from an adult with an advanced solid tumor such as melanoma, head and neck, liver or kidney cancer. Sample: CD4+ or CD8+ T cells sorted from blood, taken in a trial of the OX40 agonist ivuxolimab. V usage is TRBV27 and J usage is TRBJ2-7; the D is unclear. In DNA form, the CDR3 reads TGTGCCAGCAGTTTGCGTGGCGGCCCCTACGAGCAGTACTTC. This gives the protein CASSLRGGPYEQYF.